Presented here are 9 T cell receptor beta chains from one specimen sequenced in a study of response to subunit inactivated influenza vaccine. TCRdb passed the RT-PCR reads through MiXCR, listing each CDR3 protein once. The sample gives roughly 630,000 distinct CDR3 sequences, about 15% of which show up once; 7.6% is in the top ten. The input for sequencing was PBMCs from blood, taken less than 15 days before vaccination. The receptors shown here come from a man aged 50 or older who received an inactivated influenza vaccine.

J is TRBJ2-7 and V is TRBV6-1; 9 bases are shared with TRBD2. This CDR3 spans 14 amino acids. The V and J ends lost 4 bases and 2 bases, in that order; junction bases with no gene match: 3. Germline V gives CDR1 MNHNS, CDR2 SASEGT. CDR3 loop: CASSASGMTYEQYF. The DNA for the CDR3 is TGTGCCAGCAGTGCTAGCGGGATGACCTACGAGCAGTACTTC.

This clonotype has just one count. V usage is TRBV20-1 and J usage is TRBJ2-7; a weak D match, TRBD2 (6 bases). The CDR3 loop spans 13 amino acids. V was pared by 3 bases and J by 2 bases, with 11 bases between. Germline values: CDR1 DFQATT, CDR2 SNEGSKA (reference sequence). CDR3 coding DNA: TGCAGTGCTAGGCCCCGACTAGCCTACGAGCAGTACTTC. Its translation: CSARPRLAYEQYF.

The rearrangement uses TRBV5-1 and TRBJ2-5, with 9 bases that match TRBD1. The CDR3 runs 16 residues. Trimming took 4 bases from V and 2 from J; bases not matched to a gene: 9. The germline V gene has CDR1 SGHRS and CDR2 YFSETQ. CDR3 residues: CASSPDFGTGQETQYF. The CDR3 region has the DNA TGCGCCAGCAGCCCGGATTTCGGGACAGGGCAAGAGACCCAGTACTTC.

This clonotype occurred a few times. The gene calls are TRBV5-1 and TRBJ2-1; 8 nucleotides line up with TRBD1. The germline CDR1 and CDR2 sequences are SGHRS and YFSETQ. With V trimmed by 4 bases and J by 2 bases, 11 bases remained unmatched. The CDR3 has 17 residues. The CDR3 DNA sequence: TGCGCCAGCAGCAAGCAGGGGGCTCTGACGACCTACAATGAGCAGTTCTTC. Amino acids: CASSKQGALTTYNEQFF.

There are many counts of this clonotype. The junction and the germline gene differ at one end; a read error may be behind it. The chain couples TRBV5-1 to TRBJ2-3; no firm D call. Germline assignment: CDR1 SGHRS and CDR2 YFSETQ. The CDR3 contains 11 residues. The CDR3 loop reads CASSNTDTQYF. CDR3 nucleotides: TGTGCCAGCAGCAACACAGATACGCAGTATTTT.

This clonotype has only a few counts. The rearrangement links TRBV5-1 to TRBJ2-2, with 8 bases lining up with TRBD2. The CDR3 contains 14 residues. Germline assignment: CDR1 SGHRS and CDR2 YFSETQ. The J segment lost 5 bases and the V segment lost 6 bases, leaving 6 bases of the junction unmatched. This chain's CDR3 is CASTGGARTGELFF. The CDR3 DNA follows: TGCGCCAGCACCGGGGGGGCGCGGACCGGGGAGCTGTTTTTT.

The chain links TRBV2 to TRBJ2-1; 8 nucleotides line up with TRBD1. Trimming took 9 bases from V and 5 from J; bases not matched to a gene: 6. Germline V lookup: CDR1 SNHLY, CDR2 FYNNEI. This CDR3 contains 13 residues. CDR3 sequence (DNA): TGTGCCAGGGGTACAGGGGGGAACAATGAGCAGTTCTTC. It encodes CARGTGGNNEQFF.

The rearrangement uses TRBV4-3 and TRBJ1-2; D may be TRBD1 (6 bases). V was trimmed by 0 bases and J by 3 bases, leaving 11 bases between them. CDR3 length: 15 residues. Germline V CDR1 and CDR2: LGHNA, YSLEER. The CDR3 coding sequence is TGCGCCAGCAGCCAAGACCTAGGGGGTGACTATGGCTACACCTTC. Its protein is CASSQDLGGDYGYTF.

The rearrangement joins TRBV7-9 to TRBJ1-4; D gene unclear. Trimming stripped 5 bases from V and 7 bases from J, with 14 bases between. The germline gives CDR1 SEHNR, CDR2 FQNEAQ (reference sequence). This CDR3 contains 14 residues. The CDR3 DNA reads TGTGCCAGCAGCCCGGGAACGGGTGGTGAAAAACTGTTTTTT. It encodes CASSPGTGGEKLFF.